Following are 23 T cell receptor beta chains from one sample sequenced in a study of cytomegalovirus exposure and HLA in healthy donors. Vbeta (60) and Jbeta (13) primers were used in the PCR. Repertoires were generated with immunoSEQ multiplex PCR, while TCRdb's copy carries only in-frame clones and drops some. The data contain some 190,000 clones, approximately 80% of them singletons. The source material was PBMCs. The receptors here all came from a boy aged 2 to 10 in good health and CMV-seronegative.

This clone has only one observation. The V and J genes are TRBV4-3 and TRBJ2-3; 8 bases are shared with TRBD1. CDR1 and CDR2 from the germline V gene are LGHNA and YSLEER. The length of the CDR3 is 13 residues. The junction had 8 bases not matched to a gene; V was cut back by 1 base and J by 14 bases. The CDR3 bases are TGCGCCAGCAGCCAAGCAGGGACAGGTAAATCGTATTTT. It is translated as CASSQAGTGKSYF.

The count of this clone is one. This chain links TRBV4-1 with TRBJ1-2; 9 nucleotides line up with TRBD1. This CDR3 region has 14 residues. The V gene's germline CDR1 is MGHRA and CDR2 YSYEKL. After removal of 4 bases from V and 5 bases from J, the junction contained 5 bases not matched to a gene. The CDR3 DNA reads TGCGCCAGCAGCCCGGGACAGGGCGGGTATGGCTACACCTTC. This codes for CASSPGQGGYGYTF.

This clone was recorded a few times. CDR3 in DNA: TGTGCCAGCAGTGAAGCCGTTGCGGCAGTTTTATCTGGGGCCAACGTCCTGACTTTC. It yields the protein CASSEAVAAVLSGANVLTF. The rearrangement links TRBV6-1 to TRBJ2-6, with D uncertain. Germline V gene data show CDR1 as MNHNS and CDR2 as SASEGT. The CDR3 covers 19 residues. Trimming left V 0 bases short and J 1 base short, with 16 bases between.

J is TRBJ2-1 and V is TRBV19; 7 bases line up with TRBD2. This CDR3 is 15 amino acids long. Germline V gene lookup returns CDR1 LNHDA and CDR2 SQIVND (reference sequence). With 4 bases clipped from V and 1 base from J, the junction kept 4 bases outside the gene matches. In nucleotides, the CDR3 is TGTGCCAGTAGTACCCATAGCGGGTCCTACAATGAGCAGTTCTTC. It is translated as CASSTHSGSYNEQFF.

DNA of the CDR3: TGTGCCAGCTCCCTGGGACAGTCGAACACTGAAGCTTTCTTT. This translates into CASSLGQSNTEAFF. The V call is TRBV18, the J call TRBJ1-1, with 7 positions matching TRBD1. The germline CDR1 and CDR2 sequences are KGHSH and LQKENI. The CDR3 is made up of 14 amino acids. V was pared by 6 bases and J by 1 base, with 5 bases of the junction left unmatched.

V usage is TRBV15 and J usage is TRBJ1-4, with D possibly TRBD1 on 6 matching bases. Trimming took off 3 bases at V and 7 bases at J, with 15 bases between the two ends. Germline loops: CDR1 LNHNV, CDR2 YYDKDF (reference sequence). The CDR3 spans 15 residues. In DNA, the CDR3 is TGTGCCACCAGCAGGCAGGGGCTCGACGGTGAAAAACTGTTTTTT. It encodes CATSRQGLDGEKLFF.

The V call is TRBV5-8, the J call TRBJ1-3; D is uncertain. The V end was cut by 1 base, the J end by 9 bases, with 14 bases between. Germline assignment: CDR1 SGHTS and CDR2 YDEGEE. CDR3 length equals 14 residues. DNA of the CDR3: TGTGCCAGCAGCTTGTTTCAGGCACCCCTCACCATATATTTT. As protein: CASSLFQAPLTIYF.

The chain employs TRBV7-2 and TRBJ1-5; 7 nucleotides line up with TRBD1. Losses at the gene ends were 5 bases for V and 6 bases for J; bases not matched to a gene: 13. This CDR3 is 16 amino acids long. Germline V gene data show CDR1 as SGHTA and CDR2 as FQGNSA. The CDR3 here is CASSTRIRGLTQPQHF. The CDR3 DNA follows: TGTGCCAGCAGCACCCGTATTAGGGGGCTTACTCAGCCCCAGCATTTT. Variable domain in full (rest from reference TRBV7-2 and TRBJ1-5): GAGVSQSPSNKVTEKGKDVELRCDPISGHTALYWYRQSLGQGLEFLIYFQGNSAPDKSGLPSDRFSAERTGGSVSTLTIQRTQQEDSAVYLCASSTRIRGLTQPQHFGDGTRLSIL.

This chain's CDR3 is CASSLAQGRGNGQFF. CDR3 bases: TGCGCCAGCAGCTTGGCCCAGGGTCGGGGGAACGGGCAGTTCTTC. The rearrangement links TRBV5-1 to TRBJ2-1, with D possibly being TRBD2 (6 bases). Between the trimmed V and J ends, which lost 0 bases and 12 bases, there was a span of 19 bases. CDR3 length: 15 residues. Germline V CDR1 and CDR2: SGHRS, YFSETQ.

This rearrangement joins TRBV27 to TRBJ2-7, with D perhaps TRBD2 (5 bases). V was pared by 7 bases and J by 5 bases, with 18 bases between. The CDR3 contains 14 residues. From germline, CDR1 is MNHEY and CDR2 SMNVEV (reference sequence). The CDR3 protein is CASTPTTTYHEQYF. The CDR3 coding sequence is TGTGCCAGCACACCCACGACTACCTACCACGAGCAGTACTTC.

The chain uses TRBV9 and TRBJ2-1; 7 bases align to TRBD1. V trimming: 4 bases; J trimming: 3 bases; junction bases outside the gene matches: 10. The V gene's germline CDR1 is SGDLS and CDR2 YYNGEE. CDR3 length: 16 amino acids. DNA for the CDR3: TGTGCCAGCAGCTCCCCAGGGGGTGGGTTCTACAATGAGCAGTTCTTC. Residues: CASSSPGGGFYNEQFF.

There are a few counts of this clone. This chain links TRBV5-1 with TRBJ2-1; TRBD1 might be the D (6 bases). Trimming took off 1 base at V and 0 bases at J, with 8 bases between the two ends. The germline gives CDR1 SGHRS, CDR2 YFSETQ. The CDR3 loop spans 15 amino acids. The CDR3 DNA reads as TGCGCCAGCAGCTTGACCAGGGGCTCCTACAATGAGCAGTTCTTC. Its protein product is CASSLTRGSYNEQFF.

Written as DNA, the CDR3 is TGTGCCAGCAGCAAGAAGGGACTAGCGGGGGAGCTGTTTTTT. Its translation: CASSKKGLAGELFF. This rearrangement joins TRBV21-1 to TRBJ2-2; the table gives TRBD2 as D, unverified against the DNA. TRBV21-1 is labeled a pseudogene. There are 14 residues in the CDR3.

V is TRBV6-1 and J is TRBJ1-6; 11 nucleotides agree with TRBD1. With V trimmed by 2 bases and J by 7 bases, 7 bases remained unmatched. The CDR3 loop spans 17 amino acids. Germline loops: CDR1 MNHNS, CDR2 SASEGT. The chain's CDR3 is CASSELGTGGYNSPLHF. In nucleotides, the CDR3 is TGTGCCAGCAGTGAATTGGGGACAGGGGGATACAATTCACCCCTCCACTTT.

The genes are TRBV27 and TRBJ2-1, with 9 bases fitting TRBD2. CDR1 and CDR2 from the germline V gene are MNHEY and SMNVEV (reference sequence). The CDR3 runs 17 residues. The V segment lost 2 bases and the J segment 0 bases; nucleotides outside the gene matches: 5. CDR3 amino acids: CASSLRLADLSYNEQFF. The CDR3 DNA reads TGTGCCAGCAGTTTAAGACTAGCGGACCTCTCCTACAATGAGCAGTTCTTC.

This chain links TRBV4-1 with TRBJ2-7; TRBD2 matches 7 bases. The CDR3 contains 13 residues. Germline V CDR1 and CDR2: MGHRA, YSYEKL. J was trimmed by 7 bases and V by 1 base; bases with no gene match: 4. The CDR3 DNA is TGCGCCAGCAGCCAAGGGGAGGGAAGGGAGCAGTACGTC. The encoded protein is CASSQGEGREQYV.

The chain uses TRBV10-3 and TRBJ2-5; TRBD2 is a possible D gene (6 bases). The CDR3 consists of 17 residues. V was pared by 2 bases and J by 2 bases, with 18 bases between. CDR1 and CDR2 (germline): ENHRY, SYGVKD. The CDR3 sequence: CAISEPLKAGSQETQYF. The CDR3 DNA sequence: TGTGCCATCAGTGAGCCGCTCAAAGCGGGTTCACAAGAGACCCAGTACTTC.

This clone was detected a few times. The DNA for the CDR3 is TGTGCCAGCAGTTACGCAGCAGGGGTTCGGTATGGCTACACCTTC. It translates to CASSYAAGVRYGYTF. The rearrangement links TRBV6-5 to TRBJ1-2, with a tentative D call TRBD1 (6 bases). Germline CDR1 reads MNHEY; CDR2 reads SVGAGI. The CDR3 consists of 15 residues. V was pared by 2 bases and J by 5 bases, with 15 bases between.

This rearrangement joins TRBV19 to TRBJ1-5; possible D gene TRBD1, 5 bases. Trimming took 3 bases from V and 7 from J, leaving 13 bases between them. This CDR3 region has 14 residues. The germline V gene has CDR1 LNHDA and CDR2 SQIVND (reference sequence). The CDR3, as DNA: TGTGCCAGTAGTATTCGTCAGGGAGGCCAGCCCCAGCATTTT. The encoded protein is CASSIRQGGQPQHF.

This chain connects TRBV7-9 to TRBJ1-4; perhaps TRBD1 as D (5 bases). The CDR3 extends over 14 amino acids. Per the germline V gene, CDR1 is SEHNR and CDR2 is FQNEAQ (reference sequence). With 5 bases removed from V and 7 bases from J, the gap between germline ends came to 14 bases. The CDR3 region is CASSLGAVGEKLFF. The CDR3 DNA sequence: TGTGCCAGCAGCCTAGGGGCAGTTGGTGAAAAACTGTTTTTT.

A word on this clone: The junction and the germline gene differ at one end; a read error may be behind it. CDR3 bases: TGTGCCGGCAGTTACGTTAGCGGGAGGGCCATGACAGATACGCAGTATTTT. Translating gives CAGSYVSGRAMTDTQYF. The chain has TRBV2 and TRBJ2-3; 11 bases fit TRBD2. Germline V gene data show CDR1 as SNHLY and CDR2 as FYNNEI. The CDR3 runs 17 residues.

The chain is built from TRBV13 and TRBJ2-5; the D gene is possibly TRBD1 (5 bases). V was trimmed by 5 bases and J by 3 bases, leaving 10 bases between them. This CDR3 comprises 13 residues. Germline V lookup: CDR1 PRHDT, CDR2 FYEKMQ (reference sequence). CDR3 sequence: CASSPDREETQYF. The CDR3 DNA is TGTGCCAGCAGCCCCGACAGAGAAGAGACCCAGTACTTC.

J is TRBJ2-4 and V is TRBV4-3; 11 bases are shared with TRBD1. From germline, CDR1 is LGHNA and CDR2 YSLEER. CDR3 length: 19 residues. V shed 0 bases, J shed 3 bases, and the junction held 10 bases outside the gene matches. The CDR3 DNA reads TGCGCCAGCAGCCAAGATCTGGCCGGGACAGGGGGAGGCAAAAACATTCAGTACTTC. Protein: CASSQDLAGTGGGKNIQYF.